Given below is one TCR beta chain in context. The data were produced by immunoSEQ multiplex PCR, yet TCRdb's version contains in-frame clones alone and is incomplete. The sample holds more than 2 million clones, over 85% seen once. Looked up from germline, CDR1 is WSHSY and CDR2 is SAAADI. Deletions cut 0 bases from V and 2 bases from J, with 14 bases between. The CDR3 length is 16 residues. Terminally differentiated effector memory CD45RA+ cells were excluded from the naive CD8 cells, which were CD45RO-negative and positively selected for CCR7. This record comes from a study of shared clonotypes between healthy human individuals.

The clonotype was recovered from a young man in good health. The sequenced sample was naive CD8+ T cells sorted from blood. The gene calls are TRBV10-2 and TRBJ2-7, with D unresolved. The CDR3 DNA sequence: TGCGCCAGCAGTGAGTCTGCCCCGAACTTAGCCTACGAGCAGTACTTC. It translates to CASSESAPNLAYEQYF.